What follows is one T cell receptor (beta chain) and its context. What it binds is unknown. This specimen belongs to a study of vaccination effects on CD4 cells after COVID-19. The authors isolated CD4+ T cells after around 10 days of culture. Participants received two doses of either the BNT162b2 or mRNA-1273 vaccine. According to the study, vaccine recipients showed no prior SARS-CoV-2 infection and negative nucleocapsid antibodies. Half the medium was swapped for IL-2 medium on days 3 and 7. Germline-derived CDR1 and CDR2 are KGHDR and SFDVKD. V trimming: 5 bases; J trimming: 1 base; junction bases outside the gene matches: 11. The CDR3 sequence is 19 residues long. TCRdb keeps only in-frame clones here, not all; method: immunoSEQ multiplex PCR. The table records around 46,000 clones, around 70% of them present only once.

This chain links TRBV24-1 with TRBJ2-5; the match to TRBD2 covers 14 bases. The TCR was taken from a human donor who received a COVID-19 vaccine. The source was CD4+ T cells from PBMCs cultured without peptide, collected after COVID-19 vaccination. Here the CDR3 DNA reads TGTGCCACCAGTGCGGGGACTAGCGGGGGTTTTGCAGCCCAAGAGACCCAGTACTTC. It is translated as CATSAGTSGGFAAQETQYF.